The sequence of this T cell receptor (beta chain) was determined in a study of radiotherapy plus CTLA-4 blockade in lung cancer. Overall study context: Disease control reached approximately 31%, with objective responses in 15% to 20%.

Focal radiation plus CTLA-4 blockade with ipilimumab was given to patients with chemo-refractory metastatic non-small-cell lung cancer. The protocol was immunoSEQ multiplex PCR, while the TCRdb copy is restricted to in-frame clones and leaves out a portion. The top ten clones hold roughly a quarter of a sample with some 18,000 clones, roughly 88% of them seen once. This CDR3 has 15 amino acids. The germline V and J ends were trimmed by 4 bases and 1 base, with 13 bases remaining between them. Germline values: CDR1 MNHEY, CDR2 SMNVEV (reference sequence). With regard to this clone: What it recognizes is unknown.

Overall study results and limits: Radiotherapy with ipilimumab was followed by blood expansion of tumor-derived clones. The authors reported that early blood T cell clone dynamics, with interferon-beta, best predicted response.

Material: peripheral blood, obtained from a patient treated with radiotherapy plus ipilimumab. This TCR came from a human donor with non-small cell lung cancer whose response to radiotherapy plus ipilimumab could not be evaluated. This chain uses TRBV27 with TRBJ2-5; tentative D call: TRBD1 (6 bases). The DNA of the CDR3 is TGTGCCAGCAGTTCTGAGGTGGACAGCCAAGAGACCCAGTACTTC. Protein sequence: CASSSEVDSQETQYF.